The rows below give T cell receptor beta chains drawn from one sample of a study of glioma-infiltrating T cells after dendritic cell vaccination. Measured with immunoSEQ multiplex PCR; TCRdb has only the in-frame clones, and not every one. Here the sample spans about 87,000 clones, 83% being singletons. The sample here was blood, taken after dendritic cell vaccination. These receptors all come from a human donor with glioblastoma. Each CDR3 is given with its conserved first and last residue. Fields, in order: clone size, D gene, V gene, J gene, CDR3 DNA, CDR3 protein. A D gene is named only where the DNA matches it firmly. Some rows mark clone size as missing; the rest say once, few, many or name a class of expanded clone.

>.|TRBD1|TRBV7-2|TRBJ1-3
TGTGCCAGCAGCTCGGAGGGACAGATCTCTGGAAACACCATATATTTT
CASSSEGQISGNTIYF
>few|.|TRBV25-1|TRBJ2-3
TGTGCCAGCAGTGAATCGGGCAGGAGGCCTACTAGCACAGATACGCAGTATTTT
CASSESGRRPTSTDTQYF
>.|TRBD2|TRBV5-1|TRBJ2-1
TGCGCCAGCAGCGACCAGGTCGGGGGGAATGAGCAGTTCTTC
CASSDQVGGNEQFF
>.|TRBD1|TRBV6-1|TRBJ1-4
TGTGCCAGCAGTGAGAAGACAGGGGAACATGAAAAACTGTTTTTT
CASSEKTGEHEKLFF
>.|TRBD1|TRBV27|TRBJ1-1
TGTGCCAGCAGTTCCCGGCGGACAGGTATTGGGATTACTGAAGCTTTCTTT
CASSSRRTGIGITEAFF
>.|TRBD1|TRBV30|TRBJ1-6
TGTGCCTGGAGTGGGGCAGGGGGCGCGATTTCACCCCTCCACTTT
CAWSGAGGAISPLHF
>.|.|TRBV4-3|TRBJ2-2
TGCGCCAGCAGCCCAGACAGTATCACCGGGGAGCTGTTTTTT
CASSPDSITGELFF
>once|TRBD1|TRBV7-2|TRBJ2-7
TGTGCCAGCAGCCTCCGGGACAGCGCCTCATTC
CASSLRDSASF
>.|TRBD1|TRBV6-6|TRBJ1-6
TGTGCCAGCAGCCAAACCACAGGGGCTAATTCACCCCTCCACTTT
CASSQTTGANSPLHF
>.|TRBD1|TRBV5-1|TRBJ1-1
TGCGCCAGCAGCCCAGGGTACAGGGGTGCGAACACTGAAGCTTTCTTT
CASSPGYRGANTEAFF
>.|TRBD1|TRBV7-2|TRBJ1-2
TGTGCCAGCAGAGCCGGGACAGGGTATGGCTATGGCTACACCTTC
CASRAGTGYGYGYTF
>once|.|TRBV4-1|TRBJ2-3
TGCGCCAGCAGCCAAGATTACGGTTCCACAGATACGCAGTATTTT
CASSQDYGSTDTQYF
>.|TRBD2|TRBV7-7|TRBJ2-5
TGTGCCAGCAGCTTGACTAGCGGGGGGGCCTCGGAGACCCAGTACTTC
CASSLTSGGASETQYF
>.|.|TRBV5-1|TRBJ2-2
TGCGCCAGCAGCTTGGGGTTCGGGGTTGTCGGGGAGCTGTTTTTT
CASSLGFGVVGELFF
>.|TRBD2|TRBV4-2|TRBJ2-7
TGTGCCAGCAGCCAAGATCTAGCGGAGTTAATCTACGAGCAGTACTTC
CASSQDLAELIYEQYF
>.|.|TRBV6-4|TRBJ2-5
TGTGCCAGCAGTGACTCGCTCGATAGACTGTATGCGTACTTC
CASSDSLDRLYAYF
>.|TRBD2|TRBV4-2|TRBJ2-5
TGTGCCAGCAGCCAAGATGAGCTAGCGGGGGGGCGGGAGACCCAGTACTTC
CASSQDELAGGRETQYF
>.|.|TRBV9|TRBJ1-3
TGTGCCAGCAGGAGGGAAGTAGTAAGCTCTGGAAACACCATATATTTT
CASRREVVSSGNTIYF
>few|TRBD1|TRBV9|TRBJ1-1
TGTGCCAGCAGCGCCGGCCCGACAGGGAAGGCTTTCTTT
CASSAGPTGKAFF
>.|.|TRBV5-4|TRBJ2-7
TGTGCCAGCAGCCCGCCGGAGCGGGTATCCGAGCAGTACTTC
CASSPPERVSEQYF
>.|.|TRBV18|TRBJ2-5
TGTGCCAGCTCAGCCCGGGACATTCTACAAGAGACCCAGTACTTC
CASSARDILQETQYF
>.|TRBD1|TRBV6-5|TRBJ2-7
TGTGCCAGCAGACCGACAGGGACGATCTACGAGCAGTACTTC
CASRPTGTIYEQYF
>.|TRBD1|TRBV19|TRBJ1-1
TGTGCCAGTACCATTGGCGGAAGGGGGCCTGAAGCTTTCTTT
CASTIGGRGPEAFF
>.|.|TRBV11-2|TRBJ2-7
TGTGCCAGCAGCTTTATTGGACAAGCCTCCTACGAGCAGTACTTC
CASSFIGQASYEQYF
>.|TRBD2|TRBV7-9|TRBJ2-3
TGTGCCAGCAGCGTAGCGGGGGCGAGCACAGATACGCAGTATTTT
CASSVAGASTDTQYF
>few|.|TRBV2|TRBJ1-2
TGTGCCAGCAGCCCGAATATGGGGGGGAACTATGGCTACACCTTC
CASSPNMGGNYGYTF
>.|TRBD1|TRBV4-1|TRBJ1-1
TGCGCCAGCAGCCAAAAAGGGACAGGGACCTTGAACACTGAAGCTTTCTTT
CASSQKGTGTLNTEAFF
>.|.|TRBV7-9|TRBJ2-1
TGTGCCAGCAGCTTTTCTGGGCTTCTTCTTTGGAATGAGCAGTTCTTC
CASSFSGLLLWNEQFF
>.|TRBD2|TRBV4-2|TRBJ2-1
TGTGCCAGCAGCCAGGAACGGGGGGGCTCCTACAATGAGCAGTTCTTC
CASSQERGGSYNEQFF
>.|.|TRBV6-5|TRBJ1-2
TGTGCCAGCAGCCACATCCCAAGGGGTGGCTACACCTTC
CASSHIPRGGYTF
>.|.|TRBV7-2|TRBJ2-3
TGTGCCAGCCGCGGGGATCTGGTCATGGCAGATACGCAGTATTTT
CASRGDLVMADTQYF
>.|.|TRBV10-3|TRBJ1-2
TGTGCCATCAGTGAGCCCTCGTGGACGGGGGGCGAAACGCGCTATGGCTACACCTTC
CAISEPSWTGGETRYGYTF
>.|.|TRBV6-5|TRBJ1-6
TGTGCCAGCAGTTACATCCTGCGACATGGGAATTCACCCCTCCACTTT
CASSYILRHGNSPLHF
>.|.|TRBV27|TRBJ1-1
TGTGCCAGCAGTACAGACCTGGGGAACACTGAAGCTTTCTTT
CASSTDLGNTEAFF